This T cell receptor beta chain comes out of a study of blood T cell repertoires in COVID-19. Across the whole study: The United States, Italy and Spain were the sources of the acute and convalescent COVID-19 samples. Sources were T cells, B-cell-depleted T cells, or PBMCs; the material itself was cDNA or gDNA.

In the original analysis: Nucleated cell counts were estimated from reference gene primer amplification. Data came from immunoSEQ multiplex PCR; TCRdb stores just in-frame clones and leaves some out. V and J calls and clone size are as listed in that table; D and trimming were resolved from the DNA. The repertoire holds roughly 15,000 clones, about four fifths seen once, with approximately 30% in the top ten. The CDR3 spans 17 residues. Germline assignment: CDR1 LGHDT and CDR2 YNNKEL (reference sequence). V lost 4 bases and J 2 bases, leaving 17 bases between the germline ends. Specimen: peripheral blood. The chain joins TRBV3-1 (or the pseudogene TRBV3-2) to TRBJ2-2; TRBD1 is a possible D gene (6 bases). This receptor was taken from a man in his fifties or sixties with active COVID-19. This CDR3 reads CASSLATGFDNTGELFF. CDR3 coding DNA: TGTGCCAGCAGCCTTGCAACAGGGTTCGATAACACCGGGGAGCTGTTTTTT.